What follows is one T cell receptor (beta chain) and its context. The sample belongs to a study of blood T cell repertoires in COVID-19. There are 16 residues in the CDR3. V gave up 3 bases and J gave up 8 bases; unmatched junction bases: 7. CDR1 and CDR2 from the germline V gene are KGHDR and SFDVKD. Libraries were prepared by immunoSEQ multiplex PCR; TCRdb keeps only in-frame clonotypes and omits some of them. The sample lists some 87,000 clones; 80% to 95% were seen once. This chain uses TRBV24-1 with TRBJ2-1, with 12 bases that match TRBD2. The sample taken for sequencing was peripheral blood. This sequence originates from a woman between 55 and 75 years old with active COVID-19. CDR3 in DNA: TGTGCCACCAGTGATATCAGACTAGCGGGGGCTTATGAGCAGTTCTTC. This encodes CATSDIRLAGAYEQFF.